A single sample gave rise to the 14 T cell receptor beta chains below, sequenced in a study of blood T cell repertoires in COVID-19. Generated by immunoSEQ multiplex PCR, the TCRdb table keeps only in-frame clones and is missing some. The table has more than 300,000 clones, 86% seen once. Sequencing was carried out using peripheral blood. The source is a woman aged 45 to 65 with acute or convalescent COVID-19.

In its sample, this clone was seen a few times. The V call is TRBV27, the J call TRBJ2-7; D is undetermined. Germline loops: CDR1 MNHEY, CDR2 SMNVEV (reference sequence). The CDR3 covers 17 residues. V lost 3 bases, J lost 1 base, and 19 bases lay in between. The CDR3 is CASSLSPPRRLSYEQYF. CDR3 DNA sequence: TGTGCCAGCAGTTTGTCCCCCCCCCGGCGGCTGTCCTACGAGCAGTACTTC.

This chain joins TRBV5-5 and TRBJ1-2; 7 bases are shared with TRBD1. The CDR3 sequence is 14 residues long. The J segment lost 7 bases and the V segment lost 0 bases, leaving 6 bases of the junction unmatched. Germline assignment: CDR1 SGHKS and CDR2 YYEKEE (reference sequence). The CDR3 DNA reads TGTGCCAGCAGCTTGGTTGCCAGGGGGGTTGGCTACACCTTC. Its translation is CASSLVARGVGYTF.

This clone occurred once. This sequence joins TRBV24-1 and TRBJ1-5, with 7 bases fitting TRBD1. This CDR3 is built from 15 residues. The germline CDR1 and CDR2 sequences are KGHDR and SFDVKD. Losses at the gene ends were 3 bases for V and 3 bases for J; bases not matched to a gene: 4. The CDR3 loop is CATSDPDRDNQPQHF. The CDR3 nucleotides are TGTGCCACCAGTGATCCCGACAGGGACAATCAGCCCCAGCATTTT.

This chain links TRBV5-4 with TRBJ1-3; the D gene is possibly TRBD1 (5 bases). Trimming removed 3 bases from V and 1 base from J, with 8 bases in between. This CDR3 is 14 amino acids long. Germline V CDR1 and CDR2: SGHNT, YYREEE (reference sequence). The CDR3 here is CASSWGGSGNTIYF. Written as DNA, the CDR3 is TGTGCCAGCAGCTGGGGGGGGTCTGGAAACACCATATATTTT. Combining the CDR3 with reference TRBV5-4 and TRBJ1-3 gives the whole variable domain ETGVTQSPTHLIKTRGQQVTLRCSSQSGHNTVSWYQQALGQGPQFIFQYYREEENGRGNFPPRFSGLQFPNYSSELNVNALELDDSALYLCASSWGGSGNTIYFGEGSWLTVV.

In this sample, this clone turned up once. This sequence joins TRBV11-3 and TRBJ2-2; D ambiguous. Per the germline V gene, CDR1 is SGHNT and CDR2 is YENEEA. V was trimmed by 5 bases and J by 5 bases, leaving 9 bases between them. The CDR3 is 13 residues long. CDR3 protein: CASSKRGTGELFF. The DNA of the CDR3 is TGTGCCAGCAGCAAACGAGGTACCGGGGAGCTGTTTTTT.

CDR3 region: CASSRRASGGTDTQYF. The CDR3 nucleotides read TGTGCCAGCAGCCGGCGGGCTAGCGGTGGCACAGATACGCAGTATTTT. This chain connects TRBV2 to TRBJ2-3; 7 positions match TRBD2. The CDR3 extends over 16 amino acids. Germline trimming cut 6 bases from V and 1 base from J; bases unmatched to any gene: 10. Germline assignment: CDR1 SNHLY and CDR2 FYNNEI.

V gene TRBV6-6 combines with J gene TRBJ2-7, with D possibly TRBD2 on 6 matching bases. CDR1 and CDR2 (germline): MNHNY, SVGAGI (reference sequence). This CDR3 has 16 amino acids. V dropped 7 bases and J dropped 4 bases, with 23 bases sitting between them. CDR3 sequence (DNA): TGTGCCAGCATCCGCGGCGGGAACGAGGGAAGATACGAGCAGTACTTC. Translation: CASIRGGNEGRYEQYF.

The chain couples TRBV7-8 to TRBJ1-4; a weak D match, TRBD1 (6 bases). Per germline, CDR1 SGHVS and CDR2 FQNEAQ. This CDR3 spans 16 amino acids. The ends were cut back, 2 bases at V and 7 bases at J, with 17 bases in the middle. The CDR3 here is CASSLMSTGRGEKLFF. The CDR3 DNA reads TGTGCCAGCAGCTTAATGTCAACAGGGCGAGGTGAAAAACTGTTTTTT.

This clone has only one observation. The rearrangement links TRBV29-1 to TRBJ2-7; TRBD1 matches at 7 bases. The CDR3 is 15 residues long. The germline V gene encodes CDR1 SQVTM and CDR2 ANQGSEA. V trimming: 0 bases; J trimming: 2 bases; junction bases outside the gene matches: 7. CDR3 sequence (DNA): TGCAGCGTTGAAGACGGGGTTACAGGGGCCTACGAGCAGTACTTC. This translates into CSVEDGVTGAYEQYF.

The genes are TRBV9 and TRBJ2-1; D uncertain. The CDR3 loop spans 13 amino acids. The V gene's germline CDR1 is SGDLS and CDR2 YYNGEE. V was clipped by 4 bases and J by 6 bases, with 11 bases between them. CDR3: CASSPSRSNEQFF. The CDR3 DNA reads TGTGCCAGCAGCCCTAGTCGGAGCAATGAGCAGTTCTTC.

This chain links TRBV10-3 with TRBJ2-7, with D unresolved. Trimming pared 4 bases from V and 4 bases from J, leaving 11 bases between. Per the germline V gene, CDR1 is ENHRY and CDR2 is SYGVKD. The CDR3 totals 13 residues. The CDR3 DNA reads TGTGCCATCAGTGTCAAACAGATTTACGAGCAGTACTTC. Its protein product is CAISVKQIYEQYF.

The rearrangement joins TRBV12-5 to TRBJ2-3; 10 bases are a match to TRBD2. The CDR3 length is 14 residues. CDR1 and CDR2 (germline): LGHNT, FRNRAP. V lost 3 bases and J lost 9; bases outside the gene matches: 6. The CDR3 protein is CASGFGLAGDTQYF. In DNA form, the CDR3 reads TGTGCTAGTGGTTTTGGTCTAGCGGGAGACACGCAGTATTTT.

This chain links TRBV28 with TRBJ2-3; a weak D match, TRBD1 (5 bases). The V gene lost 7 bases and the J gene lost 8 bases, with 22 bases spanning the gap. The CDR3 consists of 15 residues. In germline, CDR1 is MDHEN, CDR2 SYDVKM. The CDR3 DNA is TGTGCCAGCAACCTAGGGGCAGAGTTGCTTGGTACGCAGTATTTT. Amino acids: CASNLGAELLGTQYF.

This clone was seen a few times. The rearrangement links TRBV6-1 to TRBJ2-1; tentative D call: TRBD1 (6 bases). Germline V gene lookup returns CDR1 MNHNS and CDR2 SASEGT. The V end was cut by 3 bases, the J end by 10 bases, with 16 bases between. The CDR3 contains 14 residues. The CDR3 sequence is CASSDVWVGTEQFF. DNA of the CDR3: TGTGCCAGCAGTGACGTGTGGGTTGGGACAGAGCAGTTCTTC.